This T cell receptor beta chain was obtained from a study of blood T cell repertoires in COVID-19 (dated by TCRdb to the early 2020s). At the level of the whole study: Samples from collaborators originated in the United States, Italy and Spain and spanned both the acute and convalescent phases of COVID-19. The material from the prospective study consisted of cDNA or gDNA derived from T cells, B-cell-depleted T cells, or PBMCs. The dataset comprised deeply sampled blood TCRbeta repertoires from subjects exposed to, actively infected with, or recovered from COVID-19. The repertoires were released in a freely available public database intended as a resource for research on the immune response to SARS-CoV-2. Samples came from the ongoing ImmuneRACE study (first 160 participants) plus 1,254 subjects from 6 global collaborators. Nearly every sample came with metadata listing a de-identified subject ID, COVID-19 status, age in years and sex. Where available, HLA class I and class II types were obtained from metadata supplied by the sample provider rather than from assay-based typing. General findings and caveats noted by the study authors: The amount of clinical and demographic metadata varied by source and participant and was provided uncurated.

Each collaborating institution followed its own protocols to collect whole blood in K2EDTA tubes. For TCRbeta analysis, collaborator samples were shipped as frozen whole blood, as isolated PBMCs, or as DNA extracted from either sample type. About this clone: Its antigen specificity is not known. The record has no base qualities; no much larger clone is one base away.

TCRbeta CDR3 regions were amplified from genomic DNA by means of the immunoSEQ Assay, a bias-controlled multiplex PCR. Concerning the study's data processing: The number of nucleated cells in each sample was estimated by amplification of reference gene primers within the assay. To quantify the absolute abundance of each unique TCRbeta CDR3 rearrangement, sequence reads were collapsed and filtered. For each sample, productive Simpson clonality was calculated by taking the square root of Simpson's diversity index across productive rearrangements. As stored in TCRdb, this immuneACCESS dataset retains in-frame rearrangements with V and J assigned. A fraction of the clones does not appear; measured against another copy, unresolved V genes explain less than half of the discrepancy, and the remainder lacks a known reason. V, J and clone size reflect that table, while D and trimming were determined from the DNA. Recorded for this sample are roughly 200,000 clones; 84% of them occurred a single time. The top ten hold around 14% of the sample.

Via the germline V gene, CDR1 is MNHEY and CDR2 SVGAGI. From V the trimming removes 6 bases and from J it removes 2 bases, while the gene matches leave 6 bases of the junction unaccounted for. Measured from the cysteine to the phenylalanine, the CDR3 is 15 residues long. This entry keeps only the CDR3 DNA: 45 bases, framed from base 1. The rearrangement combines TRBV6-5 with TRBJ2-3; the junction holds 9 bases that match TRBD2. The sequenced material came from peripheral blood. The origin of this receptor is a human donor in a cohort sampled during active COVID-19. The DNA is as follows: TGTGCCAGCAGGATGCGACTAGCGGCCACAGATACGCAGTATTTT. This is translated as CASRMRLAATDTQYF.